This TCR beta chain was recovered during a study of CD8 T cells in Susac syndrome. V shed 0 bases and J shed 3 bases, with 9 bases lying between them. This CDR3 has 14 residues. Germline CDR1 is LGHNA and CDR2 is YNFKEQ. Random hexamers were used to reverse transcribe an amount of roughly 0.45 to 1 ug RNA. One entry per CDR3 protein results from TCRdb running MiXCR on the immunoSEQ multiplex PCR reads. The sample lists 250,000 to 300,000 distinct CDR3 sequences; 75% to 90% were seen once. The specimen was CD8+ T cells from PBMCs. This sequence originates from a human donor with multiple sclerosis. The chain has TRBV4-2 and TRBJ2-7; D ambiguous. This CDR3 reads CASSQEVGIYEQYF. The CDR3 bases are TGTGCCAGCAGCCAAGAGGTAGGAATCTACGAGCAGTACTTC.